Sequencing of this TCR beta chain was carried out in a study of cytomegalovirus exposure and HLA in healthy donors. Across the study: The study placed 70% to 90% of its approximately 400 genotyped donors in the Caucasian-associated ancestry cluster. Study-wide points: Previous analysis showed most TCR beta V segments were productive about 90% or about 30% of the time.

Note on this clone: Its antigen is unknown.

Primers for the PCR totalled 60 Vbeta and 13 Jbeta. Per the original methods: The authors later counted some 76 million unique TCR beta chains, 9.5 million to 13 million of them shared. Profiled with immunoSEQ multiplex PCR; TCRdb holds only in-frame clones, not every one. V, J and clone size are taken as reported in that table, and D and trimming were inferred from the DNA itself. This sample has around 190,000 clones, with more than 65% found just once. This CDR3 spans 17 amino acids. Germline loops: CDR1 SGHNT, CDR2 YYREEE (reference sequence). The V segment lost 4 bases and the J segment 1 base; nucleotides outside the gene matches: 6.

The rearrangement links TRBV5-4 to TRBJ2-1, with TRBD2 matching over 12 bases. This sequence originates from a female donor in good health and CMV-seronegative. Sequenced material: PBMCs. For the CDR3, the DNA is TGTGCCAGCAGCCAAGGACTAGCGGGAAGTTCCTACAATGAGCAGTTCTTC. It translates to CASSQGLAGSSYNEQFF.